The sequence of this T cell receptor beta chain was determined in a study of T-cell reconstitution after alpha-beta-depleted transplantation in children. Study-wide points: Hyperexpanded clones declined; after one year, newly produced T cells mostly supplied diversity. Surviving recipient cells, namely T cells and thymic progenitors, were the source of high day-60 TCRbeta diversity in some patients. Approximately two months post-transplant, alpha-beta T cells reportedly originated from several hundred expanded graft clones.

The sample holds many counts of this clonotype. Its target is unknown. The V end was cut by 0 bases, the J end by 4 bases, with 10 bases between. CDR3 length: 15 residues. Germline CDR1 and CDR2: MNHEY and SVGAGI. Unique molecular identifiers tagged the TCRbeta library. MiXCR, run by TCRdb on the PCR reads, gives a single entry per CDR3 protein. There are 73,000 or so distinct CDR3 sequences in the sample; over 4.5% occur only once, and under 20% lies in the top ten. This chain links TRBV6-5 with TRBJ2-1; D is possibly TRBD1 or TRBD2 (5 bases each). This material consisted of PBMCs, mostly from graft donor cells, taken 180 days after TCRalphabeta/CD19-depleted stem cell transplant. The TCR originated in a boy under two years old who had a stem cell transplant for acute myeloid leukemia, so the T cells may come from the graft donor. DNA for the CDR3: TGTGCCAGCAGTTACTCGAGGTGGGGGTACAATGAGCAGTTCTTC. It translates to CASSYSRWGYNEQFF.